This is a list of T cell receptor beta chains from one sample in a study of T cells in tuberculosis. Measured with immunoSEQ multiplex PCR; TCRdb has only the in-frame clones, and not every one. This table holds 26,000 or so clones, 85% to 90% found once. Source material: PBMCs. The receptors were gathered from a donor between 10 and 35 years old with latent tuberculosis or without tuberculosis infection. Each CDR3 is given with its conserved first and last residue. A D gene is named only where the DNA matches it firmly. Clone size is shown for a subset of rows, as once, few, many or a class of expanded clone.

d_call j_call clone_size v_call cdr3_aa cdr3_nt
TRBD1 TRBJ1-1 . TRBV7-8 CASSLVFGTGDTEAFF TGTGCCAGCAGCTTAGTCTTTGGAACAGGGGACACTGAAGCTTTCTTT
TRBD1 TRBJ2-7 . TRBV7-2 CASSLARQGDYEQYF TGTGCCAGCAGCTTAGCGCGACAGGGAGATTACGAGCAGTACTTC
. TRBJ2-2 . TRBV28 CASSLYGASTGELFF TGTGCCAGCAGTTTGTATGGGGCGTCCACCGGGGAGCTGTTTTTT
TRBD1 TRBJ2-1 . TRBV19 CASSIRTGSSYNEQFF TGTGCCAGTAGTATACGGACAGGGAGCTCCTACAATGAGCAGTTCTTC
. TRBJ1-2 few TRBV27 CASSLLRQAGNYGYTF TGTGCCAGCAGTTTATTGCGGCAGGCGGGCAACTATGGCTACACCTTC
TRBD1 TRBJ2-5 . TRBV18 CASSQRDSQETQYF TGTGCCAGCTCACAAAGGGACAGCCAAGAGACCCAGTACTTC
. TRBJ2-3 . TRBV5-4 CASSLDSNTQYF TGTGCCAGCAGCTTAGACTCAAATACGCAGTATTTT
TRBD1 TRBJ2-3 . TRBV7-6 CASSLGAGTGFADTQYF TGTGCCAGCAGCTTAGGGGCCGGGACAGGGTTTGCAGATACGCAGTATTTT
TRBD1 TRBJ2-7 . TRBV25-1 CASSERGHSYEQYF TGTGCCAGCAGTGAGAGGGGGCACTCCTACGAGCAGTACTTC
. TRBJ2-2 once TRBV29-1 CSVTRNTGELFF TGCAGCGTTACCAGAAACACCGGGGAGCTGTTTTTT
TRBD1 TRBJ1-6 . TRBV28 CASSPQGQGLFSYNSPLHF TGTGCCAGCAGTCCACAGGGACAGGGTCTTTTCTCCTATAATTCACCCCTCCACTTT
. TRBJ1-2 . TRBV28 CAYRDGTGYTF TGTGCCTACAGGGACGGTACCGGCTACACCTTC
. TRBJ2-7 . TRBV6-5 CASSLRQDSYEQYF TGTGCCAGCAGTTTACGGCAGGACTCCTACGAGCAGTACTTC
. TRBJ2-1 . TRBV9 CASSARVPSYNEQFF TGTGCCAGCAGCGCCAGGGTGCCCTCCTACAATGAGCAGTTCTTC
. TRBJ2-2 . TRBV2 CASRLGANTGELFF TGTGCCAGCAGGCTCGGGGCGAACACCGGGGAGCTGTTTTTT
. TRBJ1-2 few TRBV6-5 CASSYREAGTGGYTF TGTGCCAGCAGTTACAGGGAGGCAGGGACTGGTGGCTACACCTTC
TRBD2 TRBJ2-5 . TRBV28 CASSSQRGRETQYF TGTGCCAGCAGTTCGCAGCGGGGGAGGGAGACCCAGTACTTC
. TRBJ1-1 . TRBV5-4 CASSPGGNTEAFF TGTGCCAGCAGCCCCGGGGGGAACACTGAAGCTTTCTTT
. TRBJ1-1 few TRBV29-1 CRVDISMNTEAFF TGCAGAGTAGACATATCTATGAACACTGAAGCTTTCTTT
TRBD2 TRBJ2-3 . TRBV9 CASSVGNGRTDTQYF TGTGCCAGCAGCGTAGGCAACGGGAGGACAGATACGCAGTATTTT
. TRBJ2-1 . TRBV11-2 CASSLQGGEQFF TGTGCCAGCAGCTTACAGGGTGGTGAGCAGTTCTTC
. TRBJ1-4 . TRBV4-1 CASSHLTGYEKLFF TGCGCCAGCAGCCATCTTACAGGGTACGAAAAACTGTTTTTT
. TRBJ1-1 . TRBV9 CASSPGRGNTEAFF TGTGCCAGCAGCCCCGGGAGGGGGAACACTGAAGCTTTCTTT
TRBD2 TRBJ2-3 . TRBV11-2 CASSLHLAGVWGTDTQYF TGTGCCAGCAGCTTACACCTAGCGGGGGTGTGGGGGACAGATACGCAGTATTTT
. TRBJ2-7 . TRBV11-2 CASSPLGRARGVTYEQYF TGTGCCAGCAGCCCACTAGGGCGTGCCAGGGGGGTCACCTACGAGCAGTACTTC
TRBD1 TRBJ1-4 . TRBV2 CASSPGQGGEKLFF TGTGCCAGCAGCCCGGGACAGGGCGGGGAAAAACTGTTTTTT
TRBD1 TRBJ2-3 few TRBV6-4 CASSETHGTGGKDTQYF TGTGCCAGCAGTGAAACGCACGGGACAGGGGGCAAAGATACGCAGTATTTT
TRBD1 TRBJ1-3 . TRBV18 CASSTQGQGHTIYF TGTGCCAGCTCAACACAAGGACAGGGCCACACCATATATTTT
. TRBJ2-2 . TRBV7-9 CASSLDSYTGELFF TGTGCCAGCAGCTTGGACAGCTACACCGGGGAGCTGTTTTTT
. TRBJ2-2 . TRBV6-6 CASGLWEAGELFF TGTGCCAGCGGCCTTTGGGAGGCCGGGGAGCTGTTTTTT
TRBD2 TRBJ2-1 . TRBV6-1 CASSETGGSYNEQFF TGTGCCAGCAGTGAAACGGGGGGGTCCTACAATGAGCAGTTCTTC
. TRBJ2-5 . TRBV4-3 CASPLFQRCQETQYF TGCGCCAGTCCCCTTTTTCAGAGGTGCCAAGAGACCCAGTACTTC
TRBD1 TRBJ2-3 . TRBV19 CASSRTGGLDTQYF TGTGCCAGTAGTAGGACAGGGGGCTTGGATACGCAGTATTTT
TRBD1 TRBJ2-7 . TRBV5-6 CASSSTTGVYEQYF TGTGCCAGCAGCTCAACGACAGGGGTATACGAGCAGTACTTC
TRBD1 TRBJ1-1 once TRBV27 CASSSPGTGGEAFF TGTGCCAGCAGTTCACCCGGGACAGGGGGTGAAGCTTTCTTT
TRBD1 TRBJ1-1 . TRBV19 CASSARDRATEAFF TGTGCCAGTAGTGCCCGGGACAGGGCCACTGAAGCTTTCTTT
TRBD1 TRBJ2-7 . TRBV19 CASSNGQGTSYEQYF TGTGCCAGTAGTAATGGACAGGGGACCTCCTACGAGCAGTACTTC
. TRBJ1-2 . TRBV28 CASSLISGNYGYTF TGTGCCAGCAGTTTAATATCAGGGAACTATGGCTACACCTTC
TRBD1 TRBJ2-6 . TRBV7-9 CASATGQGLGGANVLTF TGTGCCAGCGCCACGGGACAGGGGTTGGGAGGGGCCAACGTCCTGACTTTC
TRBD1 TRBJ1-4 . TRBV5-1 CASSPNTGADEKLFF TGCGCCAGCAGCCCAAACACAGGGGCCGATGAAAAACTGTTTTTT
. TRBJ1-6 . TRBV5-6 CASKPEGLNSPLHF TGTGCCAGCAAACCGGAGGGCCTGAATTCACCCCTCCACTTT
TRBD1 TRBJ1-5 . TRBV6-1 CASISDRGNQPQHF TGTGCCAGCATCTCCGACAGGGGCAATCAGCCCCAGCATTTT
. TRBJ2-7 . TRBV29-1 CSPRVTGRYEQYF TGCAGCCCTCGTGTGACAGGGAGGTACGAGCAGTACTTC
. TRBJ2-4 . TRBV6-5 CASRKGVAKNIQYF TGTGCCAGCAGAAAGGGGGTAGCCAAAAACATTCAGTACTTC
TRBD2 TRBJ2-3 medium-sized TRBV4-1 CASSQGRSRGGSTDTQYF TGCGCCAGCAGCCAAGGACGATCGCGGGGGGGCAGCACAGATACGCAGTATTTT
. TRBJ1-6 . TRBV6-6 CASSYRRQYNSPLHF TGTGCCAGCAGTTACAGGCGACAGTATAATTCACCCCTCCACTTT
TRBD2 TRBJ2-5 . TRBV28 CASGSPGGRQETQYF TGTGCCAGCGGGTCCCCGGGGGGGCGGCAAGAGACCCAGTACTTC
. TRBJ1-2 . TRBV10-3 CAIREDTSYGYTF TGTGCCATCAGGGAGGACACCTCCTATGGCTACACCTTC
. TRBJ1-1 . TRBV18 CASSYSSGTTKGAFF TGTGCCAGCTCATACTCTTCCGGGACAACGAAAGGGGCTTTCTTT
. TRBJ2-1 . TRBV27 CASSPDKVLYNEQFF TGTGCCAGCAGCCCGGACAAGGTTCTTTACAATGAGCAGTTCTTC
TRBD1 TRBJ2-7 . TRBV5-1 CASSSPPTGGVMSTLYEQYF TGCGCCAGCAGCTCCCCCCCGACAGGGGGCGTAATGTCAACCCTCTACGAGCAGTACTTC
. TRBJ2-3 . TRBV7-9 CASSRHLGVGTDTQYF TGTGCCAGCAGCCGCCACCTAGGTGTTGGCACAGATACGCAGTATTTT
TRBD1 TRBJ1-2 . TRBV11-2 CASSLSQGLYGYTF TGTGCCAGCAGCCTCTCACAGGGGCTCTATGGCTACACCTTC
TRBD1 TRBJ1-2 . TRBV7-2 CASSPDRAPRGLGYGYTF TGTGCCAGCAGCCCCGATAGAGCCCCGAGGGGGCTGGGCTATGGCTACACCTTC
TRBD1 TRBJ1-6 . TRBV6-6 CASRWGDSYNSPLHF TGTGCCAGCAGGTGGGGGGACAGCTATAATTCACCCCTCCACTTT
TRBD1 TRBJ1-4 . TRBV29-1 CSTRIQGDNEKLFF TGCAGCACAAGAATACAGGGGGATAATGAAAAACTGTTTTTT
. TRBJ2-1 . TRBV18 CASSQNSPEGPNEQFF TGTGCCAGCTCACAGAACTCCCCCGAGGGTCCCAATGAGCAGTTCTTC
. TRBJ2-1 . TRBV23-1 CASCRGGENYNEQFF TGCGCCAGCTGTCGGGGCGGGGAGAACTACAATGAGCAGTTCTTC
. TRBJ2-7 . TRBV5-5 CASSFDRSYEQYF TGTGCCAGCAGCTTTGACAGGTCCTACGAGCAGTACTTC
. TRBJ1-1 . TRBV10-3 CAISEQRGGNTEAFF TGTGCCATCAGTGAGCAAAGGGGAGGGAACACTGAAGCTTTCTTT